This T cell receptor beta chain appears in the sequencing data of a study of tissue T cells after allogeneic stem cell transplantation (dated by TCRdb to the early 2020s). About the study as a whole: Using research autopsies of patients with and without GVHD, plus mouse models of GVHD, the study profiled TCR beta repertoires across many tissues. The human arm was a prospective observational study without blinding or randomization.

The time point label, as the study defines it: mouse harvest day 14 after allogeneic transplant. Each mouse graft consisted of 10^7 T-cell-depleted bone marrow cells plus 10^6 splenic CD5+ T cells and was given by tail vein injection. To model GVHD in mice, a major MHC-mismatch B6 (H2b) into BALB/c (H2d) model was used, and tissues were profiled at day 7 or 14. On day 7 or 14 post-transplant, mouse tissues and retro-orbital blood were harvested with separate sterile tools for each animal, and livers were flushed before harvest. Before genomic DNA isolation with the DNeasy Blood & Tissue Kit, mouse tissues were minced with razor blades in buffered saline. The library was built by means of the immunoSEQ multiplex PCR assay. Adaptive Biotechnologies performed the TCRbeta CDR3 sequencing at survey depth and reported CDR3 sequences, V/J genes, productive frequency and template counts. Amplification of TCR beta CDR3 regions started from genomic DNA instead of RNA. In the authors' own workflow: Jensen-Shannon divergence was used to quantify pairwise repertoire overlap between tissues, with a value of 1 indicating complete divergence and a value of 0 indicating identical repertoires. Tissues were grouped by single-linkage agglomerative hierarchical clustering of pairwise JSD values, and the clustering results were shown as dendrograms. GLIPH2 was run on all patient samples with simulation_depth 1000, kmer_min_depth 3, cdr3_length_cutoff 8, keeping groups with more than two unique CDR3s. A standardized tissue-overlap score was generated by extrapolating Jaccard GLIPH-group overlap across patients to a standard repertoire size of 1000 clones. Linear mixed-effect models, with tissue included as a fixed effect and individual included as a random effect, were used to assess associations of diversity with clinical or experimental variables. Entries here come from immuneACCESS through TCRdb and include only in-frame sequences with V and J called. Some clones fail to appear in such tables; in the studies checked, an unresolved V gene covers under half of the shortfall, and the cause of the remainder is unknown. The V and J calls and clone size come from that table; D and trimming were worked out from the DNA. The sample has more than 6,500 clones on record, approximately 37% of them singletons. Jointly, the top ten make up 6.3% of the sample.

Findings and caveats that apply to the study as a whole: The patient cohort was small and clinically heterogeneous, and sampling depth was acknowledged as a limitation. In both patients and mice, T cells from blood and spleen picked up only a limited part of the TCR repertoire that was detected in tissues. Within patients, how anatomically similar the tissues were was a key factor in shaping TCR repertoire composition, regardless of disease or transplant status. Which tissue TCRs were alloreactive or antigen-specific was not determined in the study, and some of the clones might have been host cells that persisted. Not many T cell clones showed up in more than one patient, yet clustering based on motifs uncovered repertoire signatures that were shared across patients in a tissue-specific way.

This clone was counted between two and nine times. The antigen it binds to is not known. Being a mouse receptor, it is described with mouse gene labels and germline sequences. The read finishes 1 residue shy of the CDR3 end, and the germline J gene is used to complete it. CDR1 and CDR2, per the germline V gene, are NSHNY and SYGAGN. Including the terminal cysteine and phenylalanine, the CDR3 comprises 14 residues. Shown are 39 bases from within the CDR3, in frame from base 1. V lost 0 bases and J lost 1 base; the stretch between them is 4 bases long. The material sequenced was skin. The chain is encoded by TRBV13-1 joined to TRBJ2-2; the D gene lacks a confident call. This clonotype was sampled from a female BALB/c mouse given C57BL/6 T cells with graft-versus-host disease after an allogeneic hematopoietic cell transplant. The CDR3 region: CASSDARNTGQLYF. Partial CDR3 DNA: TGTGCCAGCAGTGATGCGAGAAACACCGGGCAGCTCTAC.